The rows below give T cell receptor beta chains drawn from one sample of a study of cytomegalovirus exposure and HLA in healthy donors. Some clones are missing from TCRdb's copy, which holds only in-frame ones; the method was immunoSEQ multiplex PCR. The sample holds about 86,000 clones, roughly 77% seen once. The material sequenced was PBMCs. The source of these receptors is a woman aged 40 to 49 in good health and CMV-seropositive. The CDR3 runs from the conserved cysteine through the conserved F or W. The D gene is left open where the match is weak. Some rows mark clone size as missing; the rest say once, few, many or name a class of expanded clone.

J: TRBJ2-1
size: -
D: TRBD2
V: TRBV7-2
CDR3: CASSFGLAGGINEQFF
DNA: TGTGCCAGCAGCTTTGGGCTAGCGGGAGGGATCAATGAGCAGTTCTTC

J: TRBJ1-6
size: -
D: TRBD1
V: TRBV6-6
CDR3: CASGTGRVSGSPLHF
DNA: TGTGCCAGCGGGACAGGGAGAGTGTCCGGCTCACCCCTCCACTTT

J: TRBJ2-5
size: -
D: TRBD2
V: TRBV2
CDR3: CAWERGTQETQYF
DNA: TGTGCGTGGGAGCGGGGAACACAAGAGACCCAGTACTTC

J: TRBJ2-7
size: once
D: TRBD2
V: TRBV28
CDR3: CATRSGSSMHEQYF
DNA: TGTGCCACCCGAAGCGGGAGTAGTATGCACGAGCAGTACTTC

J: TRBJ2-1
size: -
D: TRBD2
V: TRBV4-2
CDR3: CASSLRSVGTSLYNEQFF
DNA: TGTGCCAGCAGCCTTAGAAGTGTCGGGACTAGCCTATACAATGAGCAGTTCTTC

J: TRBJ2-2
size: -
D: -
V: TRBV7-2
CDR3: CASRGAGYTGELFF
DNA: TGTGCCAGCAGAGGGGCAGGGTACACCGGGGAGCTGTTTTTT

J: TRBJ2-7
size: -
D: TRBD1
V: TRBV5-1
CDR3: CASSSDRGPFEQYF
DNA: TGCGCCAGCAGCTCGGACAGGGGGCCCTTCGAGCAGTACTTC

J: TRBJ2-1
size: few
D: TRBD2
V: TRBV5-8
CDR3: CASSSKTTSGGRDEQFF
DNA: TGTGCCAGCAGTTCGAAAACAACTAGCGGGGGGAGGGATGAGCAGTTCTTC

J: TRBJ2-1
size: -
D: TRBD2
V: TRBV4-3
CDR3: CASSQDAGTSGSNEQFF
DNA: TGCGCCAGCAGCCAAGATGCGGGGACTAGCGGGAGCAATGAGCAGTTCTTC

J: TRBJ1-2
size: -
D: -
V: TRBV29-1
CDR3: CSVATGSQSGYTF
DNA: TGCAGCGTCGCTACAGGTTCCCAGTCCGGCTACACCTTC

J: TRBJ1-2
size: -
D: -
V: TRBV27
CDR3: CASSLFGSVYGYTF
DNA: TGTGCCAGCAGTTTATTTGGGAGTGTATATGGCTACACCTTC

J: TRBJ2-1
size: -
D: -
V: TRBV5-1
CDR3: CASSLSLLSSYNEQFF
DNA: TGCGCCAGCAGCTTGTCACTACTGAGCTCCTACAATGAGCAGTTCTTC

J: TRBJ2-3
size: -
D: -
V: TRBV4-2
CDR3: CASSREGGTDTQYF
DNA: TGTGCCAGCAGCCGGGAGGGGGGCACAGATACGCAGTATTTT

J: TRBJ2-7
size: -
D: -
V: TRBV11-2
CDR3: CASSFREGDEQYF
DNA: TGTGCCAGCAGCTTTCGTGAGGGGGACGAGCAGTACTTC

J: TRBJ2-7
size: -
D: -
V: TRBV10-1
CDR3: CASSVTSYEQYF
DNA: TGCGCCAGCAGTGTTACTTCCTACGAGCAGTACTTC

J: TRBJ1-5
size: -
D: TRBD1
V: TRBV27
CDR3: CASSNRGTGQPQHF
DNA: TGTGCCAGCAGTAACAGGGGTACCGGACAGCCCCAGCATTTT

J: TRBJ2-5
size: -
D: -
V: TRBV5-1
CDR3: CASSLGTVQETQYF
DNA: TGCGCCAGCAGCTTGGGTACTGTTCAAGAGACCCAGTACTTC

J: TRBJ1-2
size: -
D: -
V: TRBV6-5
CDR3: CASSYKGNYGYTF
DNA: TGTGCCAGCAGTTACAAGGGGAACTATGGCTACACCTTC

J: TRBJ2-1
size: -
D: -
V: TRBV15
CDR3: CATSRSVNEQFF
DNA: TGTGCCACCAGCAGGTCTGTTAATGAGCAGTTCTTC

J: TRBJ2-1
size: once
D: TRBD2
V: TRBV5-4
CDR3: CASSRGTIKSYNEQFF
DNA: TGTGCCAGCAGCCGAGGGACTATCAAATCCTACAATGAGCAGTTCTTC

J: TRBJ1-5
size: -
D: -
V: TRBV4-1
CDR3: CASSQDHQVSNQPQHF
DNA: TGCGCCAGCAGCCAAGATCACCAGGTTAGCAATCAGCCCCAGCATTTT

J: TRBJ1-2
size: -
D: -
V: TRBV28
CDR3: CASDPGNYGYTF
DNA: TGTGCCAGCGACCCGGGTAACTATGGCTACACCTTC

J: TRBJ2-7
size: -
D: TRBD2
V: TRBV7-2
CDR3: CASSSGLAGDEQYF
DNA: TGTGCCAGCAGCTCGGGACTAGCTGGCGACGAGCAGTACTTC

J: TRBJ2-5
size: -
D: TRBD2
V: TRBV11-3
CDR3: CASSPSGGEETQYF
DNA: TGTGCCAGCAGCCCTTCTGGGGGGGAAGAGACCCAGTACTTC

J: TRBJ2-1
size: -
D: -
V: TRBV7-2
CDR3: CASSWVAGPTYNEQFF
DNA: TGTGCCAGCAGCTGGGTGGCGGGGCCAACCTACAATGAGCAGTTCTTC

J: TRBJ1-2
size: -
D: TRBD1
V: TRBV6-5
CDR3: CASRRRDREIRGYTF
DNA: TGTGCCAGCAGGCGCCGGGACAGGGAAATCCGGGGCTACACCTTC

J: TRBJ1-2
size: once
D: -
V: TRBV15
CDR3: CATSRDMATYGYTF
DNA: TGTGCCACCAGCAGAGATATGGCAACCTATGGCTACACCTTC

J: TRBJ2-1
size: -
D: TRBD2
V: TRBV5-1
CDR3: CASSFKVAGLGNEQFF
DNA: TGCGCCAGCAGCTTCAAGGTAGCGGGATTAGGCAATGAGCAGTTCTTC

J: TRBJ2-7
size: -
D: -
V: TRBV6-1
CDR3: CASSVNRVRPYEQYF
DNA: TGTGCCAGCAGTGTAAACAGGGTGAGACCCTACGAGCAGTACTTC

J: TRBJ2-7
size: few
D: -
V: TRBV13
CDR3: CASSLIRETYEQYF
DNA: TGTGCCAGCAGCTTAATCCGGGAAACCTACGAGCAGTACTTC

J: TRBJ2-5
size: -
D: TRBD2
V: TRBV7-9
CDR3: CASGGAGAETQYF
DNA: TGTGCCAGCGGCGGAGCGGGAGCAGAGACCCAGTACTTC

J: TRBJ2-7
size: -
D: TRBD1
V: TRBV7-2
CDR3: CASSGGLGQGGDEQYF
DNA: TGTGCCAGCAGCGGCGGATTGGGACAGGGAGGGGACGAGCAGTACTTC

J: TRBJ2-7
size: -
D: -
V: TRBV7-2
CDR3: CASSLDRKPEQYF
DNA: TGTGCCAGCAGCCTCGACAGAAAACCCGAGCAGTACTTC

J: TRBJ2-1
size: few
D: -
V: TRBV5-8
CDR3: CASSLFRGALHNEQFF
DNA: TGTGCCAGCAGCTTGTTCCGGGGGGCATTACACAATGAGCAGTTCTTC

J: TRBJ1-1
size: -
D: -
V: TRBV7-2
CDR3: CASSLVDSTMNTEAFF
DNA: TGTGCCAGCAGCTTAGTTGACAGTACGATGAACACTGAAGCTTTCTTT

J: TRBJ2-7
size: -
D: -
V: TRBV7-8
CDR3: CASSPGGPYEQYF
DNA: TGTGCCAGCAGCCCCGGGGGGCCCTACGAGCAGTACTTC

J: TRBJ1-2
size: few
D: TRBD1
V: TRBV5-6
CDR3: CASSLSGQPYLYGYTF
DNA: TGTGCCAGCAGCCTCTCGGGACAGCCTTACCTCTATGGCTACACCTTC

J: TRBJ2-7
size: -
D: TRBD1
V: TRBV6-5
CDR3: CASSSRTGGNEQYF
DNA: TGTGCCAGCAGTTCTAGGACAGGGGGCAACGAGCAGTACTTC

J: TRBJ1-6
size: -
D: -
V: TRBV30
CDR3: CAWSVQLTSSANNSPLHF
DNA: TGTGCCTGGAGTGTACAACTGACAAGCTCGGCGAATAATTCACCCCTCCACTTT

J: TRBJ2-5
size: few
D: TRBD2
V: TRBV6-1
CDR3: CASSPTGTSGETQYF
DNA: TGTGCCAGCTCCCCCACCGGGACTAGCGGAGAGACCCAGTACTTC

J: TRBJ1-2
size: -
D: -
V: TRBV2
CDR3: CASISGNYGYTF
DNA: TGTGCCAGCATCTCAGGGAACTATGGCTACACCTTC

J: TRBJ2-1
size: -
D: -
V: TRBV19
CDR3: CASSIGGSGEQFF
DNA: TGTGCCAGTAGTATAGGAGGGTCAGGTGAGCAGTTCTTC